The source of this TCR beta chain is a study of blood T cell repertoires in COVID-19. Study details: Acute-phase and convalescent COVID-19 samples originated in the United States, Italy and Spain. Nucleic acid was either cDNA or gDNA, and it came from T cells, B-cell-depleted T cells, or PBMCs.

The V end was cut by 5 bases, the J end by 10 bases, with 15 bases between. The CDR3 is made up of 14 amino acids. The germline V gene encodes CDR1 SGHTA and CDR2 FQGNSA. In the original analysis: Reference gene primer amplification gave estimated nucleated cell counts. Measured with immunoSEQ multiplex PCR; TCRdb has only the in-frame clones, and not every one. V and J calls and clone size are given by that table; D and trimming were obtained from the DNA. Of about 250,000 clones in the sample, around nine tenths are singletons; the top ten hold approximately 1.4%. This sequence originates from an older man with acute or convalescent COVID-19. The V call is TRBV7-2, the J call TRBJ1-6, with D tentatively TRBD1 (5 bases). The sample was peripheral blood. The CDR3 region has the DNA TGTGCCAGCAGCGCCGTAGGGGTTTTATCACCCCTCCACTTT. Translation gives CASSAVGVLSPLHF.